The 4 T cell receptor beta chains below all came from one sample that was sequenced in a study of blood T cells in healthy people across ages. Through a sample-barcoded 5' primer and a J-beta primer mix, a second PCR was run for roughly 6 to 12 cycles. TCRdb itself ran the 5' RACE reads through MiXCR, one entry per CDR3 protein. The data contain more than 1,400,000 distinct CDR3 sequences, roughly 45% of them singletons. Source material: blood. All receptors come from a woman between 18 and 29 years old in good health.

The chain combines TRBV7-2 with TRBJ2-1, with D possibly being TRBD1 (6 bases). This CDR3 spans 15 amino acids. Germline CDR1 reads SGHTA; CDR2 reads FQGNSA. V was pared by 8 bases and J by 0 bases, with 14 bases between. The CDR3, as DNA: TGTGCCAGCCCACTGGGGACACCCTCCTACAATGAGCAGTTCTTC. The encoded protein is CASPLGTPSYNEQFF.

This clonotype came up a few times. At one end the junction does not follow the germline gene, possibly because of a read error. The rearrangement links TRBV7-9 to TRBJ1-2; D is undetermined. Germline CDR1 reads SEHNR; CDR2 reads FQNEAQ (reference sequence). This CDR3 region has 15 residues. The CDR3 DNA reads TGTACCAGCAGCCCTTCAACGCATGGTAACTATGGCTACACCTTC. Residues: CTSSPSTHGNYGYTF.

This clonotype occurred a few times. The chain's CDR3 is CSGSTSGRHEQYF. In DNA, the CDR3 is TGCAGCGGCTCCACTAGCGGTAGGCACGAGCAGTACTTC. This sequence joins TRBV29-1 and TRBJ2-7, with 8 bases identical to TRBD2. The CDR3 is 13 residues long. J was trimmed by 5 bases and V by 7 bases; bases with no gene match: 10. Germline V gene sequence: CDR1 SQVTM, CDR2 ANQGSEA.

The CDR3 loop is CASSQEDGLAGVWEQYF. The DNA for the CDR3 is TGTGCCAGCAGCCAAGAAGATGGACTAGCGGGAGTATGGGAGCAGTACTTC. The rearrangement uses TRBV3-1 and TRBJ2-7; 13 bases agree with TRBD2. This CDR3 spans 17 amino acids. Germline V gene lookup returns CDR1 LGHDT and CDR2 YNNKEL (reference sequence). V lost 0 bases to trimming and J lost 7 bases; unmatched junction nucleotides: 9.